This entry lists 16 T cell receptor beta chains sequenced from one sample in a study of cytomegalovirus exposure and HLA in healthy donors. PCR primers comprised 60 Vbeta and 13 Jbeta primers. Profiled with immunoSEQ multiplex PCR; TCRdb holds only in-frame clones, not every one. Among some 150,000 clones listed, around 85% were seen once. The sequenced sample consisted of PBMCs. The receptors come from a woman in her 30s in good health and CMV-seronegative.

The chain employs TRBV2 and TRBJ2-7, with 8 nucleotides matching TRBD1. The ends lost 6 bases at V and 7 bases at J; junction bases unmatched: 5. CDR1 SNHLY and CDR2 FYNNEI come from the germline V gene. The CDR3 consists of 12 residues. CDR3 bases: TGTGCCAGCAGACCAGACAGGGGTGAGCAGTACTTC. The encoded protein is CASRPDRGEQYF. Complete variable domain (other parts from reference TRBV2 and TRBJ2-7): EPEVTQTPSHQVTQMGQEVILRCVPISNHLYFYWYRQILGQKVEFLVSFYNNEISEKSEIFDDQFSVERPDGSNFTLKIRSTKLEDSAMYFCASRPDRGEQYFGPGTRLTVT.

The DNA for the CDR3 is TGCGCCAGCAGTGAGGGGGCGTCAACTAATGAAAAACTGTTTTTT. It specifies CASSEGASTNEKLFF. This chain links TRBV5-1 with TRBJ1-4, with 7 bases lining up with TRBD1. This CDR3 spans 15 amino acids. Germline V lookup: CDR1 SGHRS, CDR2 YFSETQ. Trimming removed 5 bases from V and 0 bases from J; junction bases left unmatched: 4.

The chain uses TRBV20-1 and TRBJ2-5; D gene uncertain. The J call may not be correct, given that the DNA end is closer to TRBJ2-7. Germline V gene data show CDR1 as DFQATT and CDR2 as SNEGSKA (reference sequence). CDR3 length: 10 residues. Here the CDR3 reads CSASAYEQYF. The CDR3 coding sequence is TGCAGTGCTTCCGCCTACGAGCAGTACTTC.

This clone was counted between two and nine times. The chain carries TRBV30 and TRBJ1-1; the D gene is possibly TRBD1 (5 bases). CDR1 is GTSNPN, CDR2 SVGIG, per germline (reference sequence). V was trimmed by 1 base and J by 2 bases, leaving 14 bases between them. This CDR3 is 15 amino acids long. This CDR3 reads CAWSAPDSRNTEAFF. CDR3 DNA sequence: TGTGCCTGGAGTGCGCCAGACAGTAGAAACACTGAAGCTTTCTTT.

J is TRBJ1-1 and V is TRBV4-1; 8 bases fit TRBD1. Germline-derived CDR1 and CDR2 are MGHRA and YSYEKL. V lost 4 bases to trimming and J lost 1 base; unmatched junction nucleotides: 5. This CDR3 comprises 15 residues. CDR3 protein: CASSPGQGGNTEAFF. The CDR3 DNA sequence: TGCGCCAGCAGCCCCGGACAGGGAGGGAACACTGAAGCTTTCTTT.

This chain links TRBV7-9 with TRBJ1-4, with 9 bases that match TRBD1. The germline gives CDR1 SEHNR, CDR2 FQNEAQ (reference sequence). After removal of 8 bases from V and 5 bases from J, the junction contained 6 bases not matched to a gene. This CDR3 is 14 amino acids long. CDR3 residues: CASRRDRANEKLFF. CDR3 in DNA: TGTGCCAGCCGAAGGGACAGGGCGAATGAAAAACTGTTTTTT.

This clone was counted a single time. The rearrangement joins TRBV7-9 to TRBJ1-2; TRBD1 agrees at 9 bases. CDR3 size: 12 residues. Germline CDR1 SEHNR, CDR2 FQNEAQ (reference sequence). J lost 10 bases, V lost 5 bases, and 5 bases had no gene match. The chain's CDR3 is CASSHRQGDYTF. The CDR3 DNA is TGTGCCAGCAGCCACAGACAGGGGGACTACACCTTC. Full variable domain (remainder filled in from reference TRBV7-9 and TRBJ1-2): DTGVSQNPRHKITKRGQNVTFRCDPISEHNRLYWYRQTLGQGPEFLTYFQNEAQLEKSRLLSDRFSAERPKGSFSTLEIQRTEQGDSAMYLCASSHRQGDYTFGSGTRLTVV.

V is TRBV10-1 and J is TRBJ2-2; D may be TRBD2 (5 bases). CDR1 WNHNN and CDR2 SYGVQD come from the germline V gene (reference sequence). The V end lost 4 bases, the J end lost 0 bases, and 9 bases lay between the germline ends. The CDR3 has 15 amino acids. CDR3: CASSAQLANTGELFF. The CDR3 DNA reads TGCGCCAGCAGTGCCCAACTAGCGAACACCGGGGAGCTGTTTTTT.

The chain employs TRBV7-8 and TRBJ1-3; TRBD1 might be the D (5 bases). With 1 base removed from V and 0 bases from J, the gap between germline ends came to 13 bases. Germline V gives CDR1 SGHVS, CDR2 FQNEAQ. CDR3 size: 17 residues. The CDR3 loop reads CASSLVADSHSGNTIYF. DNA for the CDR3: TGTGCCAGCAGCTTAGTCGCCGACAGCCACTCTGGAAACACCATATATTTT.

The J gene is TRBJ2-3, the V gene TRBV7-9, with TRBD2 matching 10 bases. V was pared by 5 bases and J by 4 bases, with 12 bases of the junction left unmatched. The CDR3 is 17 residues long. Germline-derived CDR1 and CDR2 are SEHNR and FQNEAQ (reference sequence). This chain's CDR3 is CASSGPGLAGVADTQYF. As DNA, the CDR3 is TGTGCCAGCAGCGGCCCGGGGCTAGCGGGGGTCGCAGATACGCAGTATTTT.

The V gene is TRBV2, the J gene TRBJ2-3; TRBD1 aligns across 8 bases. Per germline, CDR1 SNHLY and CDR2 FYNNEI. The trim removed 4 bases at V and 5 bases at J, leaving 5 bases unmatched. This CDR3 comprises 14 residues. The chain's CDR3 is CASSGDTGGDTQYF. The CDR3 nucleotides read TGTGCCAGCAGTGGAGACACAGGGGGAGATACGCAGTATTTT.

The chain couples TRBV9 to TRBJ1-1; weak D call: TRBD1 (5 bases). The germline V gene encodes CDR1 SGDLS and CDR2 YYNGEE. CDR3 length: 14 amino acids. V was trimmed by 3 bases and J by 5 bases, leaving 14 bases between them. The CDR3, as DNA: TGTGCCAGCAGCGCAGGGAATCGGGGGACTGAAGCTTTCTTT. This encodes CASSAGNRGTEAFF.

The CDR3 nucleotides read TGTGCCAGCTCAGGGTATTCAGAGACCCAGTACTTC. It encodes CASSGYSETQYF. V usage is TRBV15 and J usage is TRBJ2-5, with a possible D match to TRBD1 (5 bases). V was shortened by 10 bases and J by 4 bases, with 13 bases between the two germline ends. CDR1 and CDR2 from the germline V gene are LNHNV and YYDKDF (reference sequence). This CDR3 contains 12 residues.

Comment on this clone: The limits of the CDR3 on the DNA are not certain, so only TCRdb's listed CDR3 is given. The chain couples TRBV21-1 to TRBJ1-4; the D call in the table, TRBD1, was not verified against the DNA. TRBV21-1 is tagged as a pseudogene. With termini counted, the CDR3 has 17 amino acids. The CDR3 loop reads CASSKWGQGARNEKLFF.

V is TRBV6-6 and J is TRBJ2-2, with D unclear. CDR3 length: 15 residues. The V end was cut by 0 bases, the J end by 0 bases, with 5 bases between. Germline lookup yields CDR1 MNHNY and CDR2 SVGAGI (reference sequence). The CDR3 DNA is TGTGCCAGCAGTTACTCTGTAGCGAACACCGGGGAGCTGTTTTTT. This sequence encodes CASSYSVANTGELFF.

CDR3 sequence: CASSRGRAEAFF. The CDR3 bases are TGTGCCAGCAGTAGGGGCAGGGCGGAAGCTTTCTTT. The rearrangement links TRBV28 to TRBJ1-1, with TRBD1 as a possible D gene (5 bases). CDR1 MDHEN and CDR2 SYDVKM come from the germline V gene. V shed 5 bases and J shed 8 bases, with 12 bases lying between them. The CDR3 is 12 residues long.